These 13 T cell receptor beta chains were all obtained from the same sample, sequenced in a study of cytomegalovirus exposure and HLA in healthy donors. The assay was immunoSEQ multiplex PCR, and TCRdb's table has in-frame clones only and misses some. The sample contains tens of thousands of clones, approximately 90% of which appear only once. The sequencing sample was made of PBMCs. The receptors shown here come from a woman aged 18-29 years in good health and CMV-seropositive.

The genes are TRBV6-5 and TRBJ1-2; D unresolved. Germline V gene data show CDR1 as MNHEY and CDR2 as SVGAGI. V shed 0 bases and J shed 2 bases, with 4 bases lying between them. The CDR3 sequence is 13 residues long. The CDR3 loop is CASSYSLNYGYTF. In DNA, the CDR3 is TGTGCCAGCAGTTACTCCCTGAACTATGGCTACACCTTC.

This clone has a handful of counts. This sequence joins TRBV6-1 and TRBJ2-2; D remains unclear. The CDR3 length is 15 residues. Germline V CDR1 and CDR2: MNHNS, SASEGT. Trimming shortened V by 6 bases and J by 1 base, and 12 bases separated the two germline ends. The CDR3 coding sequence is TGTGCCAGCAGGTCTCCGGTGAGGAACACCGGGGAGCTGTTTTTT. It yields the protein CASRSPVRNTGELFF.

The rearrangement uses TRBV30 and TRBJ2-1; unclear D gene. The V gene lost 0 bases and the J gene lost 6 bases, with 9 bases spanning the gap. This CDR3 region has 13 residues. Per the germline V gene, CDR1 is GTSNPN and CDR2 is SVGIG (reference sequence). The DNA for the CDR3 is TGTGCCTGGAGTGTGAGACTCCTCAATGAGCAGTTCTTC. Translation: CAWSVRLLNEQFF.

The V call is TRBV19, the J call TRBJ2-7; TRBD2 agrees at 7 bases. Trimming cost V 3 bases and J 3 bases; bases outside gene matches: 11. CDR3 length: 16 amino acids. CDR1 and CDR2 from the germline V gene are LNHDA and SQIVND (reference sequence). The CDR3 DNA reads as TGTGCCAGTAGTATGGACGAAGGCAGCGGGATCTACGAGCAGTACTTC. Protein product: CASSMDEGSGIYEQYF. Combining the CDR3 with reference TRBV19 and TRBJ2-7 gives the whole variable domain DGGITQSPKYLFRKEGQNVTLSCEQNLNHDAMYWYRQDPGQGLRLIYYSQIVNDFQKGDIAEGYSVSREKKESFPLTVTSAQKNPTAFYLCASSMDEGSGIYEQYFGPGTRLTVT.

CDR3 loop: CASSIPGQGIGDAGRNEQFF. CDR3 coding DNA: TGTGCCAGTAGTATTCCGGGACAGGGAATTGGAGACGCGGGACGGAATGAGCAGTTCTTC. The chain has TRBV19 and TRBJ2-1, with 9 bases aligning to TRBD1. The V and J ends lost 3 bases and 7 bases, in that order; junction bases with no gene match: 22. Germline V gives CDR1 LNHDA, CDR2 SQIVND (reference sequence). The CDR3 runs to 20 residues.

The V and J genes are TRBV28 and TRBJ2-3, with 7 bases lining up with TRBD2. The CDR3 loop spans 11 amino acids. Germline CDR1 MDHEN, CDR2 SYDVKM. The CDR3 spells CCASGSDTQYF. The CDR3 DNA sequence: TGTTGTGCTAGCGGATCAGATACGCAGTATTTT.

Worth noting for this clone: The sample holds other DNA sequences that translate to the same CDR3. This rearrangement joins TRBV4-1 to TRBJ1-1; no clear D. The CDR3 spans 14 residues. The V end lost 6 bases, the J end lost 7 bases, and 18 bases lay between the germline ends. Germline loops: CDR1 MGHRA, CDR2 YSYEKL. The CDR3, as DNA: TGCGCCAGCAGTCCCCAGTTAAACGGGGTTGAAGCTTTCTTT. Translating gives CASSPQLNGVEAFF.

This clone was counted only a few times. This chain joins TRBV2 and TRBJ2-2; 8 bases agree with TRBD1. Germline lookup yields CDR1 SNHLY and CDR2 FYNNEI. CDR3 length equals 15 residues. Trimming took 7 bases from V and 1 from J; bases not matched to a gene: 5. The DNA for the CDR3 is TGTGCCAGCAAAACGGACAGGGTGAACACCGGGGAGCTGTTTTTT. This gives the protein CASKTDRVNTGELFF.

This clone was seen just once. The V call is TRBV7-9, the J call TRBJ2-3, with D tentatively TRBD1 (6 bases). V lost 5 bases and J lost 2, with 17 bases in between. This CDR3 spans 16 amino acids. Germline V gene sequence: CDR1 SEHNR, CDR2 FQNEAQ (reference sequence). The CDR3 bases are TGTGCCAGCAGCAAGAACCGGGACATATTCACAGATACGCAGTATTTT. Translating it yields CASSKNRDIFTDTQYF.

In this sample, this clone turned up once. This chain joins TRBV29-1 and TRBJ2-6; D gene ambiguous. V dropped 4 bases and J dropped 2 bases, with 15 bases sitting between them. The CDR3 runs 16 residues. CDR1 and CDR2 from the germline V gene are SQVTM and ANQGSEA. The CDR3 spells CSVVSTLPPGANVLTF. CDR3 coding DNA: TGCAGCGTTGTTAGCACCCTCCCCCCTGGGGCCAACGTCCTGACTTTC.

The J gene is TRBJ2-7, the V gene TRBV19, with TRBD1 matching 7 bases. From germline, CDR1 is LNHDA and CDR2 SQIVND (reference sequence). This CDR3 contains 12 residues. V dropped 5 bases and J dropped 6; count of bases not matched to a gene: 4. The CDR3 region is CASSDRVGEQYF. CDR3 in DNA: TGTGCCAGTAGTGACAGGGTCGGCGAGCAGTACTTC.

The CDR3 reads CASSPGGTQGPGELFF. DNA of the CDR3: TGCGCCAGCAGCCCGGGGGGGACGCAGGGACCCGGGGAGCTGTTTTTT. V usage is TRBV5-1 and J usage is TRBJ2-2; 8 nucleotides match TRBD2. Trimming took 4 bases from V and 6 from J; bases not matched to a gene: 11. Per germline, CDR1 SGHRS and CDR2 YFSETQ. The CDR3 is made up of 16 amino acids. Complete variable domain (other parts from reference TRBV5-1 and TRBJ2-2): KAGVTQTPRYLIKTRGQQVTLSCSPISGHRSVSWYQQTPGQGLQFLFEYFSETQRNKGNFPGRFSGRQFSNSRSEMNVSTLELGDSALYLCASSPGGTQGPGELFFGEGSRLTVL.

The chain links TRBV7-9 to TRBJ2-7; 8 bases match TRBD1. Germline lookup yields CDR1 SEHNR and CDR2 FQNEAQ (reference sequence). The V segment lost 2 bases and the J segment 3 bases; nucleotides outside the gene matches: 9. The CDR3 is 16 amino acids. As DNA, the CDR3 is TGTGCCAGCAGCTTAAGGCTGGACAGGGCAGACTACGAGCAGTACTTC. Its translation: CASSLRLDRADYEQYF.